The present T cell receptor beta chain was sequenced within a study of T-cell reconstitution after alpha-beta-depleted transplantation in children. This clonotype was observed a few times. Preparation of the TCRbeta library was carried out with unique molecular identifiers. A single record per CDR3 protein comes from TCRdb applying MiXCR to the PCR reads. This table holds about 610,000 distinct CDR3 sequences, over 9.5% found once. The specimen was PBMCs from the stem cell graft donor, collected from the stem cell graft. This receptor was obtained from a human donor who donated a stem cell graft to a child with acute myeloid leukemia.

The CDR3 nucleotides are TGTGCCAGCAGCTCTGGGACAAGTAATCAGCCCCAGCATTTT. Its protein is CASSSGTSNQPQHF. V is TRBV9 and J is TRBJ1-5, with D maybe TRBD1 (6 bases). Germline V gives CDR1 SGDLS, CDR2 YYNGEE. This CDR3 is built from 14 residues. Trimming cost V 4 bases and J 4 bases, with 12 bases left between them.